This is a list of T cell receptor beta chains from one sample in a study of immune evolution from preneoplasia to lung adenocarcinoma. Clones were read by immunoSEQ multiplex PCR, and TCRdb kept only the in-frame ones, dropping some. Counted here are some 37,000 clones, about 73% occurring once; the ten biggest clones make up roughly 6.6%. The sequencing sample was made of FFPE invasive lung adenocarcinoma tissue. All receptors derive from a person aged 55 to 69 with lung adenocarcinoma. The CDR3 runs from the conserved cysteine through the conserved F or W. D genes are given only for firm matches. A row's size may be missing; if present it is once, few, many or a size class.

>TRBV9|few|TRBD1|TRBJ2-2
TGTGCCAGCAGCGCCTCACAGGGGGCCGGGGAGCTGTTTTTT
CASSASQGAGELFF
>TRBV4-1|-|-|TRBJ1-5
TGCGCCAGCAGCCAAAGACACTTTAGCAATCAGCCCCAGCATTTT
CASSQRHFSNQPQHF
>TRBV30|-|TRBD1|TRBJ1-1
TGTGCCGCCGGGGACAGTGCCGACACTGAAGCTTTCTTT
CAAGDSADTEAFF
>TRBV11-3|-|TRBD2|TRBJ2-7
TGTGCCAGCAGCTTAGATTTCCCACGACTAGCTCCAAGCTCCTACGAGCAGTACTTC
CASSLDFPRLAPSSYEQYF
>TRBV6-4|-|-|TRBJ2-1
TGTGCCAGCAGCCTTAACAGCGTTAATGAGCAGTTCTTC
CASSLNSVNEQFF
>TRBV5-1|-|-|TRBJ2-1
TGCGCCAGCAGCTTGGGGACAGACTCCTACAATGAGCAGTTCTTC
CASSLGTDSYNEQFF
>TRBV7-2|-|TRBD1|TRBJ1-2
TGTGCCAGCAGCTTGCCTAGGGGGCAAAGTGGCTACACCTTC
CASSLPRGQSGYTF
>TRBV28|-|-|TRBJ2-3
TGTGCCAGCAGTTTAGGGCTAACTAGCACAGATACGCAGTATTTT
CASSLGLTSTDTQYF
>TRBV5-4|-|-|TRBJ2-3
TGTGCCAGCAGCTCCGAGGGAGATACGCAGTATTTT
CASSSEGDTQYF
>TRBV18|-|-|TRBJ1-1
TGTGCCAGCTCGCCCGTGGCTTGGACAGCGAACACTGAAGCTTTCTTT
CASSPVAWTANTEAFF
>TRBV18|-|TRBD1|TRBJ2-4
TGTGCCAGCTCACTTGGACAGGGCAACATTCAGTACTTC
CASSLGQGNIQYF
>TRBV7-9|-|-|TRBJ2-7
TGTGCCAGCAGCTGGGACCGCACAGGGATGTACTTC
CASSWDRTGMYF
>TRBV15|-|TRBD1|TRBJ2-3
TGTGCCACCAGCAGAGGGACAGGGCGCACAGATACGCAGTATTTT
CATSRGTGRTDTQYF
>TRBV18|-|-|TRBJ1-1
TGTGCCAGCTCACCACAGGACAGAAATGCTTTCTTT
CASSPQDRNAFF
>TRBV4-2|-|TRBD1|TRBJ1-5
TGTGCCAGCCAAGAGACGACAGGGGAGTACCAGCCCCAGCATTTT
CASQETTGEYQPQHF
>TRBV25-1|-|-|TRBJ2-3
TGTGCCAGCAGCCGGGGAATCCTCACAGATACGCAGTATTTT
CASSRGILTDTQYF
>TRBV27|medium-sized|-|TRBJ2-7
TGTGCCAGCAAGAACCTGGTGGGCGAGCAGTACTTC
CASKNLVGEQYF
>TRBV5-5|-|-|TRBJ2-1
TGTGCCAGCAGCCCGATCATCCCCAGGGGCTCCTACAATGAGCAGTTCTTC
CASSPIIPRGSYNEQFF
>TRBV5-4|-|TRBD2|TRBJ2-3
TGTGCCAGCAGCCTCGGAGCGGGGGTCTCCACAGATACGCAGTATTTT
CASSLGAGVSTDTQYF
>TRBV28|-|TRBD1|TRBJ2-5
TGTGCCAGCAGTGGGCTTTACCGGACAGGGAGAAGCCAAGAGACCCAGTACTTC
CASSGLYRTGRSQETQYF
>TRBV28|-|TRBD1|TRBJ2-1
TGTGCCAGCAGTGCAAACTGGGGGACAGGGGTGTGGGAGCAGTTCTTC
CASSANWGTGVWEQFF
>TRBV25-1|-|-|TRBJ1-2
TGTGCCAGCAGTGAGGCAGGGACCCACTATGGCTACACCTTC
CASSEAGTHYGYTF
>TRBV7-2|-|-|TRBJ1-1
TGTGCCAGCAGCAGAGATGTGGTTTCGAACACTGAAGCTTTCTTT
CASSRDVVSNTEAFF
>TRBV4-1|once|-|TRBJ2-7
TGCGCCAGCAGCCAAGATTACGGGATCTCCTACGAGCAGTACTTC
CASSQDYGISYEQYF
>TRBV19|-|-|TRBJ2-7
TGTGCCAGTAGTAGTGCCGCGGGGGCCTCCTACGAGCAGTACTTC
CASSSAAGASYEQYF
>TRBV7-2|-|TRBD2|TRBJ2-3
TGTGCCAGCAGCTCGGGACTAGCGGGAATCACAGATACGCAGTATTTT
CASSSGLAGITDTQYF
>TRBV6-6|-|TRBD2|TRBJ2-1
TGTGCCAGCAGTTACTCCGCAGGACTAGCCAATGAGCAGTTCTTC
CASSYSAGLANEQFF